The source of this T cell receptor beta chain is a study of control samples from healthy donors and cancer patients. This CDR3 spans 13 amino acids. The V gene's germline CDR1 is SGDLS and CDR2 YYNGEE. Between the trimmed V and J ends, which lost 4 bases and 8 bases, there was a span of 13 bases. Data came from immunoSEQ multiplex PCR; TCRdb stores just in-frame clones and leaves some out. This sample carries about 160,000 clones, roughly 94% of them seen once, and the ten largest clones take 14%. The chain carries TRBV9 and TRBJ2-1; D is possibly TRBD1 (6 bases). Sequenced sample: PBMCs. The clonotype comes from a man aged 60 to 75 with colorectal cancer. CDR3 in amino acids: CASSLGGRYEQFF. The CDR3 DNA reads as TGTGCCAGCAGCCTAGGGGGTCGGTATGAGCAGTTCTTC.